This TCR beta chain is drawn from a study of blood T cell repertoires in COVID-19. Data came from immunoSEQ multiplex PCR; TCRdb stores just in-frame clones and leaves some out. Of approximately 50,000 clones listed, 87% are singletons. V gave up 1 base and J gave up 2 bases, with 9 bases separating them. Germline V gene lookup returns CDR1 LNHNV and CDR2 YYDKDF (reference sequence). The CDR3 has 15 amino acids. This sequence originates from a human donor in a cohort sampled during active COVID-19. The chain is built from TRBV15 and TRBJ2-1; possibly TRBD2 for D (6 bases). The sample consisted of peripheral blood. CDR3 sequence reads: CATSRGAGTYNEQFF. CDR3 DNA sequence: TGTGCCACCAGCAGAGGGGCGGGAACCTACAATGAGCAGTTCTTC.